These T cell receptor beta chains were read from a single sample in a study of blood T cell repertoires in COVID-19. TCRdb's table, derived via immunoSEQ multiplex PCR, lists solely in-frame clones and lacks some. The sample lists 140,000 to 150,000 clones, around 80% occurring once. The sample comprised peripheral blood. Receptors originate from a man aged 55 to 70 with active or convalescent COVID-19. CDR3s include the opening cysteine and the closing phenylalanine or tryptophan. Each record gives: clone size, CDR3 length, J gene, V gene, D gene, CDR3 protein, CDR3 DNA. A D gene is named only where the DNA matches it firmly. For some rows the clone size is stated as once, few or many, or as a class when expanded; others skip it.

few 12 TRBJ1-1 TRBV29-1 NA CSPHEAGTEAFF TGCAGCCCCCACGAAGCGGGAACTGAAGCTTTCTTT
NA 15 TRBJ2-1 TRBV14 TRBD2 CASGGLAGRWAEQFF TGTGCCAGCGGGGGACTAGCGGGAAGATGGGCTGAGCAGTTCTTC
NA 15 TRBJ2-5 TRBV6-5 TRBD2 CASSYLSSGGETQYF TGTGCCAGCAGTTACCTGTCCAGCGGGGGTGAGACCCAGTACTTC
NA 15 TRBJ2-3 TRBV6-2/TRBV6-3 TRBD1 CASSYGTGDTDTQYF TGTGCCAGCAGTTACGGGACAGGGGACACAGATACGCAGTATTTT
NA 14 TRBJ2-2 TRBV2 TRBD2 CASMTSGGTGELFF TGTGCCAGCATGACTAGCGGGGGGACCGGGGAGCTGTTTTTT
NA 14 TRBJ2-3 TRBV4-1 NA CASSGDPNTDTQYF TGCGCCAGCAGCGGAGACCCCAACACAGATACGCAGTATTTT
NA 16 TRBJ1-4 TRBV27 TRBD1 CASGGTGVPNNEKLFF TGTGCCAGCGGCGGGACAGGGGTACCTAATAATGAAAAACTGTTTTTT
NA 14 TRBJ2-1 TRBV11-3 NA CASSLVARRYEQFF TGTGCCAGCAGCTTAGTGGCGAGGAGGTATGAGCAGTTCTTC
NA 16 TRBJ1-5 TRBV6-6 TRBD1 CASSYPIGQGNQPQHF TGTGCCAGCAGTTACCCTATCGGACAGGGTAATCAGCCCCAGCATTTT
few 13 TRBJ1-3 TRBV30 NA CAWDYEGGNTIYF TGTGCCTGGGACTACGAGGGTGGAAACACCATATATTTT
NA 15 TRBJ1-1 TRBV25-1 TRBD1 CASSEGQGLNTEAFF TGTGCCAGCAGTGAGGGACAGGGACTGAACACTGAAGCTTTCTTT
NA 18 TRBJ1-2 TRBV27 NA CASSLRSGGSRGNYGYTF TGTGCCAGCAGTTTAAGGTCGGGGGGCAGCCGGGGGAACTATGGCTACACCTTC
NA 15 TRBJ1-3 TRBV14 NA CASSKMQVAGNTIYF TGTGCCAGCAGCAAGATGCAGGTGGCTGGAAACACCATATATTTT
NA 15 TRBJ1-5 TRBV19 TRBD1 CASLTGGDSNQPQHF TGTGCCAGCCTCACAGGGGGCGACAGCAATCAGCCCCAGCATTTT
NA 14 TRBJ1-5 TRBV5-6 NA CASSSRISNQPQHF TGTGCCAGCAGCTCCAGGATTAGCAATCAGCCCCAGCATTTT
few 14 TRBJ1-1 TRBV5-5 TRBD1 CASSLGQGSTEAFF TGTGCCAGCAGCTTGGGACAGGGGTCCACTGAAGCTTTCTTT
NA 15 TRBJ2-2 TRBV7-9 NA CASSLSDSPPGELFF TGTGCCAGCAGCTTGTCGGACAGTCCTCCCGGGGAGCTGTTTTTT
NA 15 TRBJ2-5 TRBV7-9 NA CASLGGGAMQETQYF TGTGCCAGCCTCGGTGGCGGGGCCATGCAAGAGACCCAGTACTTC
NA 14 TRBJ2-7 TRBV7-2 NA CASSLESSNYEQYF TGTGCCAGCAGCTTAGAGTCTAGCAACTACGAGCAGTACTTC
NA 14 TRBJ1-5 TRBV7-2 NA CASSLNGPGWPQHF TGTGCCAGCAGCTTAAACGGGCCGGGGTGGCCCCAGCATTTT
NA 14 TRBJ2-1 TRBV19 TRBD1 CASSAQGASNEQFF TGTGCCAGTAGTGCGCAGGGGGCTAGTAATGAGCAGTTCTTC
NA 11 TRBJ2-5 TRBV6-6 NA CASTGGETQYF TGTGCCAGCACTGGGGGGGAGACCCAGTACTTC
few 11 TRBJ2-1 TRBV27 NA CASSQQGEQFF TGTGCCAGCAGTCAGCAGGGAGAGCAGTTCTTC
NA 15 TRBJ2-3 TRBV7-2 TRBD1 CASSPRDRGTDTQYF TGTGCCAGCAGCCCCCGGGACAGGGGGACAGATACGCAGTATTTT
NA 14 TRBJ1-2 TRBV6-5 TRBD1 CASTRTGTVPGYTF TGTGCCAGCACCCGGACAGGGACGGTGCCGGGCTACACCTTC
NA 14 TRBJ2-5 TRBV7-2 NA CASSLGVTEETQYF TGTGCCAGCAGCTTAGGCGTGACTGAAGAGACCCAGTACTTC
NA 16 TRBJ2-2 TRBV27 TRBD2 CASSPVSGRDTGELFF TGTGCCAGCAGTCCTGTTAGCGGGAGGGATACCGGGGAGCTGTTTTTT
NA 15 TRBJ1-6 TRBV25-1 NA CASSGSWGFNSPLHF TGTGCCAGCAGTGGTTCGTGGGGCTTCAATTCACCCCTCCACTTT
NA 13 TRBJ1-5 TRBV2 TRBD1 CASRGTGNQPQHF TGTGCCAGCAGGGGGACAGGCAATCAGCCCCAGCATTTT